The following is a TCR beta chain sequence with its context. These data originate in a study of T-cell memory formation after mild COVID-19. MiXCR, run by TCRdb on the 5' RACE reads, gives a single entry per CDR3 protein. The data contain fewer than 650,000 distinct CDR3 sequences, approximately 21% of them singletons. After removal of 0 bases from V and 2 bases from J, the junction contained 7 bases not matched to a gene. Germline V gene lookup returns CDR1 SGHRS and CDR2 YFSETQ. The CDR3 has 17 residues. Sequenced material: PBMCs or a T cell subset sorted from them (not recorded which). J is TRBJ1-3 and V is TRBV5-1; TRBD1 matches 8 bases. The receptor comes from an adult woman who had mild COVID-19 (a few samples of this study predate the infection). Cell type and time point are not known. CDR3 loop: CASSLEGRGLPGNTIYF. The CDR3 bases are TGCGCCAGCAGCTTGGAAGGCAGGGGGCTCCCTGGAAACACCATATATTTT.